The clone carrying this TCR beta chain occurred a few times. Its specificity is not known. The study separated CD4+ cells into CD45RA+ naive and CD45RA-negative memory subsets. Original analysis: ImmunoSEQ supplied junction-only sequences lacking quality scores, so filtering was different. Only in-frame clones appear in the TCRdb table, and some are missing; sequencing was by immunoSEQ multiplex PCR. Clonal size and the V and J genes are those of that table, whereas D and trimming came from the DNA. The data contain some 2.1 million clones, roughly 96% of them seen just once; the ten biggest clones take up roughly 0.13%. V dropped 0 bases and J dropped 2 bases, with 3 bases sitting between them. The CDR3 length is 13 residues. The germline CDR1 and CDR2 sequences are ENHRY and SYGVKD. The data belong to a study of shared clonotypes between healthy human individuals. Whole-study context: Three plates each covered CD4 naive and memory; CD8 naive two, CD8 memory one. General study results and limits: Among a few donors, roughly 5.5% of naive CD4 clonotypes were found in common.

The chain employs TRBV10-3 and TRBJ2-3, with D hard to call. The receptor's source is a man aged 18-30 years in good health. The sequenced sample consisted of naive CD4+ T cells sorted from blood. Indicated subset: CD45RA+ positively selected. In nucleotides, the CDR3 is TGTGCCATCAGTGAGTCCAACACAGATACGCAGTATTTT. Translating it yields CAISESNTDTQYF.